The present T cell receptor beta chain was sequenced within a study of neurological immune-mediated disorders. From 15-18 subjects, every sequencing run obtained over 200 million TCR-beta sequences. One entry per CDR3 protein results from TCRdb running MiXCR on the 5' RACE reads. Here the sample spans roughly 32,000 distinct CDR3 sequences, 5.5% to 6% being singletons. CD4+ or CD8+ T cells at a count of 1 million served as input for the sorted libraries. Study-wide findings and caveats: The greatest TCR clonal expansion appeared in HTLV-1-associated myelopathy and the smallest, falling below healthy controls, in multiple sclerosis.

Many counts were recorded for this clonotype. The antigen is not known. The sequence was collected from a woman between 45 and 65 years old in good health. Source material: CD4+ T cells from blood.

CDR3 DNA: TGTGCCAGCAGTTACTCGTTTTATGGGGCGAGCCCCGGGGAGCTGTTTTTT. Its protein product is CASSYSFYGASPGELFF. The chain links TRBV6-5 to TRBJ2-2; D might be TRBD1 (5 bases). CDR1 is MNHEY, CDR2 SVGAGI, per germline. The V and J ends lost 0 bases and 6 bases respectively, with 17 bases between them. The CDR3 runs to 17 residues.